The subject of this entry is one TCR beta chain. What it binds is not known. TCR beta sequencing was performed on blood CD8+ and CD4+ T cells. It was with random hexamers that roughly 0.5 to 1 ug RNA was reverse transcribed. TCRdb re-called the immunoSEQ multiplex PCR reads with MiXCR, one entry per CDR3 protein. The sample contains 120,000 or so distinct CDR3 sequences, about 95% of which appear only once. The data derive from a study of CD8 T cells in Susac syndrome. Study-level findings and limits: Susac CD8+ clonal expansion peaked in TEMRA cells and active patients.

CDR1 LGHNA and CDR2 YSLEER come from the germline V gene. V shed 3 bases and J shed 4 bases, with 20 bases lying between them. The CDR3 runs 17 residues. V and J are TRBV4-3 and TRBJ2-3; D is perhaps TRBD1 or TRBD2 (6 bases each). The clonotype comes from a human donor with Susac syndrome. Sequencing was done on a sample of CD8+ T cells from PBMCs. The CDR3 DNA follows: TGCGCCAGCAGCCAGAGGGGGGATCTCTCAAGTCCAGATACGCAGTATTTT. The encoded protein is CASSQRGDLSSPDTQYF.